The 19 T cell receptor beta chains in this list originate from one sample, sequenced in a study of blood T cell repertoires in COVID-19. TCRdb's table, derived via immunoSEQ multiplex PCR, lists solely in-frame clones and lacks some. The sample holds about 120,000 clones; 82% are singletons and the top ten take around 7.6%. The sequenced sample was peripheral blood. The source of these receptors is a man aged 65 to 85 with active or convalescent COVID-19.

The V and J genes are TRBV30 and TRBJ1-5; D is unclear. V was clipped by 0 bases and J by 6 bases, with 21 bases between them. Germline V CDR1 and CDR2: GTSNPN, SVGIG (reference sequence). CDR3 size: 17 residues. The CDR3, as DNA: TGTGCCTGGAGTGTTAGGGCGGGAGGACGGGGTGGTCAGCCCCAGCATTTT. Translation: CAWSVRAGGRGGQPQHF.

The chain is built from TRBV10-3 and TRBJ1-1, with 10 bases aligning to TRBD1. This CDR3 has 15 amino acids. J was trimmed by 3 bases and V by 6 bases; bases with no gene match: 7. Germline CDR1 ENHRY, CDR2 SYGVKD. The CDR3 region has the DNA TGTGCCATCAGGGGACAGGGGCTGAAGGACACTGAAGCTTTCTTT. This encodes CAIRGQGLKDTEAFF.

Ten or more counts support this clone. Here the CDR3 reads CASSMDREAFF. The CDR3 DNA follows: TGTGCCAGCAGCATGGACAGGGAGGCTTTCTTT. This chain connects TRBV11-1 to TRBJ1-1; 8 nucleotides agree with TRBD1. CDR1 and CDR2 from the germline V gene are SGHAT and FQDESV (reference sequence). V shed 5 bases and J 11 bases; nucleotides not matched to a gene: 4. CDR3 length: 11 residues.

The V call is TRBV28, the J call TRBJ2-5; 8 bases agree with TRBD1. The CDR3 has 16 residues. Trimming cost V 5 bases and J 5 bases; bases outside gene matches: 13. Germline CDR1 is MDHEN and CDR2 is SYDVKM. Written as DNA, the CDR3 is TGTGCCAGCAGTGTAGGTCAGACAGGGGTTCGGGAGACCCAGTACTTC. The encoded protein is CASSVGQTGVRETQYF.

The chain has TRBV3-1 (or the pseudogene TRBV3-2) and TRBJ2-5; 12 bases line up with TRBD2. Germline V gives CDR1 LGHDT, CDR2 YNNKEL (reference sequence). This CDR3 is built from 16 residues. With 3 bases clipped from V and 4 bases from J, the junction kept 6 bases outside the gene matches. This chain's CDR3 is CASSHGTSGRPETQYF. The CDR3 DNA is TGTGCCAGCAGCCATGGAACTAGCGGGAGGCCAGAGACCCAGTACTTC.

This chain joins TRBV25-1 and TRBJ2-2; 12 nucleotides align to TRBD1. The V and J ends lost 7 bases and 7 bases, in that order; junction bases with no gene match: 7. The CDR3 contains 15 residues. The germline V gene encodes CDR1 MGHDK and CDR2 SYGVNS. The CDR3, as DNA: TGTGCCAGCACTCCGGGACAGGGGGCCGGCGGGGAGCTGTTTTTT. Translated: CASTPGQGAGGELFF. The full variable domain, completed using reference TRBV25-1 and TRBJ2-2, is EADIYQTPRYLVIGTGKKITLECSQTMGHDKMYWYQQDPGMELHLIHYSYGVNSTEKGDLSSESTVSRIRTEHFPLTLESARPSHTSQYLCASTPGQGAGGELFFGEGSRLTVL.

The gene calls are TRBV7-8 and TRBJ1-1; D remains unclear. V was clipped by 11 bases and J by 3 bases, with 16 bases between them. The CDR3 spans 13 residues. CDR1 is SGHVS and CDR2 is FQNEAQ in the germline V gene. The CDR3 nucleotides are TGTGCCTGCCGTTGGTCTCAGGACACTGAAGCTTTCTTT. Its translation: CACRWSQDTEAFF.

The V gene is TRBV5-4, the J gene TRBJ1-6; perhaps TRBD1 as D (6 bases). The CDR3 totals 14 residues. With 3 bases removed from V and 8 bases from J, the gap between germline ends came to 12 bases. CDR1 SGHNT and CDR2 YYREEE come from the germline V gene (reference sequence). The CDR3 nucleotides are TGTGCCAGCAGCTATAGGGGGGGTGATTCACCCCTCCACTTT. Translation gives CASSYRGGDSPLHF.

This chain joins TRBV27 and TRBJ1-6; TRBD1 might be the D (5 bases). V was trimmed by 11 bases and J by 11 bases, leaving 10 bases between them. Germline V gene sequence: CDR1 MNHEY, CDR2 SMNVEV (reference sequence). CDR3 size: 10 residues. The CDR3 reads CASPGAPLHF. CDR3 nucleotide sequence: TGTGCCTCCCCGGGGGCACCCCTCCACTTT.

V is TRBV6-5 and J is TRBJ1-2; D not certain. Germline-derived CDR1 and CDR2 are MNHEY and SVGAGI. The length of the CDR3 is 13 residues. V lost 8 bases to trimming and J lost 0 bases, with 10 bases between them. This chain's CDR3 is CASARSANYGYTF. CDR3 nucleotide sequence: TGTGCCAGCGCGCGGTCAGCTAACTATGGCTACACCTTC.

The chain employs TRBV5-5 and TRBJ1-1; D not resolved. The CDR3 consists of 12 residues. Trimming stripped 0 bases from V and 7 bases from J, with 7 bases between. The germline V gene has CDR1 SGHKS and CDR2 YYEKEE (reference sequence). CDR3 nucleotides: TGTGCCAGCAGCTTGGTGGTAGATGAAGCTTTCTTT. It specifies CASSLVVDEAFF.

The gene calls are TRBV7-2 and TRBJ2-7; 7 bases fit TRBD1. Germline V gene sequence: CDR1 SGHTA, CDR2 FQGNSA. The CDR3 is 14 residues long. With 6 bases clipped from V and 4 bases from J, the junction kept 9 bases outside the gene matches. The CDR3 is CASRSETGRYEQYF. The CDR3 region has the DNA TGTGCCAGCAGGTCGGAGACAGGGAGATACGAGCAGTACTTC.

The chain uses TRBV5-1 and TRBJ2-7; 8 nucleotides align to TRBD1. The CDR3 consists of 15 residues. Unmatched junction bases numbered 12, after V lost 4 bases and J lost 6 bases. Germline lookup yields CDR1 SGHRS and CDR2 YFSETQ. CDR3 DNA sequence: TGCGCCAGCAGCAGCCGACAGGGGTACGGGGGCGAGCAGTACTTC. This encodes CASSSRQGYGGEQYF.

J is TRBJ2-7 and V is TRBV5-1, with 12 positions matching TRBD2. Germline V gene data show CDR1 as SGHRS and CDR2 as YFSETQ. The CDR3 runs to 15 residues. V shed 10 bases, J shed 3 bases, and the junction held 11 bases outside the gene matches. The CDR3 loop reads CASRKTSGSIYEQYF. For the CDR3, the DNA is TGCGCCTCCCGGAAGACTAGCGGGAGTATCTACGAGCAGTACTTC.

The gene calls are TRBV10-3 and TRBJ2-1, with D perhaps matching TRBD1 (5 bases). The CDR3 is 14 residues long. V was clipped by 0 bases and J by 9 bases, with 12 bases between them. Germline V lookup: CDR1 ENHRY, CDR2 SYGVKD. The CDR3 spells CAISESLGAGEQFF. In DNA, the CDR3 is TGTGCCATCAGTGAGTCGCTTGGGGCTGGTGAGCAGTTCTTC.

This rearrangement joins TRBV6-4 to TRBJ2-1; 7 bases align to TRBD1. This CDR3 is built from 17 residues. V shed 2 bases, J shed 3 bases, and the junction held 10 bases outside the gene matches. From germline, CDR1 is MRHNA and CDR2 SNTAGT. The CDR3 DNA reads as TGTGCCAGCAGTGACACGGTTAGGTGGGACAGCTACAATGAGCAGTTCTTC. Translation: CASSDTVRWDSYNEQFF.

This clone occurred once. The junction does not match germline at one end; this may be a read error. V usage is TRBV6-1 and J usage is TRBJ2-3; weak D call: TRBD1 (6 bases). Germline CDR1 and CDR2: MNHNS and SASEGT. This CDR3 spans 15 amino acids. The CDR3 region has the DNA TGTGCCAGCTGTGACGGGATCCCAGGGGCAGATACGCAGTATTTT. Residues: CASCDGIPGADTQYF.

J is TRBJ1-5 and V is TRBV5-1; D possibly corresponds to TRBD1 (5 bases). The germline gives CDR1 SGHRS, CDR2 YFSETQ. The CDR3 has 16 residues. V was clipped by 4 bases and J by 3 bases, with 17 bases between them. CDR3: CASSPGLGGVNQPQHF. In DNA form, the CDR3 reads TGCGCCAGCAGCCCCGGCCTGGGGGGGGTCAATCAGCCCCAGCATTTT.

The chain uses TRBV15 and TRBJ2-5; D ambiguous. Germline assignment: CDR1 LNHNV and CDR2 YYDKDF (reference sequence). V was trimmed by 0 bases and J by 5 bases, leaving 13 bases between them. The CDR3 is 15 residues long. The CDR3 DNA sequence: TGTGCCACCAGCAGAGAGTCCCGCGGTGCGGAGACCCAGTACTTC. Protein sequence: CATSRESRGAETQYF.